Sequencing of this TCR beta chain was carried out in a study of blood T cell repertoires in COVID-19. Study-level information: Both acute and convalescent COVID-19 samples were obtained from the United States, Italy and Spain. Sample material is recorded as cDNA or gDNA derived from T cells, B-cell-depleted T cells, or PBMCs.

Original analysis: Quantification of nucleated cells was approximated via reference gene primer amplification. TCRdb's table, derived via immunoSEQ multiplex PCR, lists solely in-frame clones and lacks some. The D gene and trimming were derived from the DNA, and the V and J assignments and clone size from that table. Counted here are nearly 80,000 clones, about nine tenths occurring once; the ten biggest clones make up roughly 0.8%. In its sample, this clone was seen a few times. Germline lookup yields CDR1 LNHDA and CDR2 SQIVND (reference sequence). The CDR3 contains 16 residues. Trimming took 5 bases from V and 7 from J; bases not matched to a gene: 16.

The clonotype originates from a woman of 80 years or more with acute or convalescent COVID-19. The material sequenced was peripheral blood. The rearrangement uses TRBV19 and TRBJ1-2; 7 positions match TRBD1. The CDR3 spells CASSLSDRALRVGYTF. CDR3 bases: TGTGCCAGTAGTCTTTCAGACAGGGCGCTTCGCGTTGGCTACACCTTC.